This T cell receptor beta chain was sequenced for a study of T-cell reconstitution after alpha-beta-depleted transplantation in children. Findings of the study overall: Several hundred expanded graft clones reportedly gave rise to the alpha-beta T cells present about two months after transplant.

Trimming cost V 1 base and J 4 bases; bases outside gene matches: 8. CDR3 length: 15 residues. Germline V gene lookup returns CDR1 SGHRS and CDR2 YFSETQ. Preparation of the TCRbeta library involved a method that used unique molecular identifiers. TCRdb ran MiXCR on the PCR reads and lists one entry per CDR3 protein. The sample shows 190,000 or so distinct CDR3 sequences, approximately 6.8% of them seen only once. This clonotype occurred a few times. Its antigen is currently unknown. The sample consisted of PBMCs, taken before TCRalphabeta/CD19-depleted stem cell transplant. This rearrangement joins TRBV5-1 to TRBJ2-7, with TRBD2 matching over 7 bases. The receptor comes from a girl less than two years old with combined immunodeficiency, due to receive a stem cell transplant. The chain's CDR3 is CASSLYPLRGYEQYF. CDR3 in DNA: TGCGCCAGCAGCTTGTATCCCCTGCGGGGGTACGAGCAGTACTTC.